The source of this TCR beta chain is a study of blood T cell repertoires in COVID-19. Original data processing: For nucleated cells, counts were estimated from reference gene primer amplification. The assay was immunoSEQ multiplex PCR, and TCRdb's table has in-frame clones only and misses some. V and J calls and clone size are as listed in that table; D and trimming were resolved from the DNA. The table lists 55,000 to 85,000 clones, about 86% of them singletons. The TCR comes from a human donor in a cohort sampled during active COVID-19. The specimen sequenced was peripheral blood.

The CDR3 nucleotides read TGTGCCAGCCAGCCGGGGTCGGCCTATGGCTACACCTTC. As protein: CASQPGSAYGYTF. The chain employs TRBV6-5 and TRBJ1-2; D is unclear. Between the trimmed V and J ends, which lost 8 bases and 4 bases, there was a span of 14 bases. CDR1 and CDR2 (germline): MNHEY, SVGAGI. This CDR3 contains 13 residues.